This T cell receptor beta chain was retrieved from a study of cytomegalovirus exposure and HLA in healthy donors. Germline values: CDR1 MNHNY, CDR2 SVGAGI (reference sequence). Trimming took off 3 bases at V and 2 bases at J, with 11 bases between the two ends. The CDR3 is 15 amino acids. Repertoires were generated with immunoSEQ multiplex PCR, while TCRdb's copy carries only in-frame clones and drops some. Of 55,000 to 70,000 clones listed, 90% to 95% are singletons. This clonotype was sampled from a man younger than 35 in good health and CMV-seropositive. Input material: PBMCs. V gene TRBV6-6 combines with J gene TRBJ2-1; the D gene is possibly TRBD1 (5 bases). The CDR3 DNA sequence: TGTGCCAGCAGTTATGGGCAGGGAACCTACAATGAGCAGTTCTTC. Its translation is CASSYGQGTYNEQFF.